This TCR beta chain was identified in a study of OX40 agonist ivuxolimab in advanced cancers. Study-level information: Enrolled patients in dose escalation had cancers that were hepatocellular carcinoma, melanoma, renal cell or head and neck cancer.

The table came from immunoSEQ multiplex PCR; TCRdb's copy has only in-frame clones and leaves some out. This table has 50,000 to 65,000 clones, approximately 85% appearing once. Germline values: CDR1 PRHDT, CDR2 FYEKMQ (reference sequence). Trimming removed 5 bases at V and 3 bases at J, with 5 bases between. CDR3 length equals 12 residues. Notes on this clone: Antigen: not known.

Study results and limitations: Also showing low normalized T-cell clonal expansion were some of the nonresponders.

The sample in question was CD4+ or CD8+ T cells sorted from blood, obtained in a trial of the OX40 agonist ivuxolimab. The TCR sequence derives from an adult with an advanced solid tumor such as melanoma, head and neck, liver or kidney cancer. The J gene is TRBJ2-1, the V gene TRBV13; the D is unclear. The CDR3 DNA reads TGTGCCAGCAGCGACAACTACAATGAGCAGTTCTTC. Encoded protein: CASSDNYNEQFF.